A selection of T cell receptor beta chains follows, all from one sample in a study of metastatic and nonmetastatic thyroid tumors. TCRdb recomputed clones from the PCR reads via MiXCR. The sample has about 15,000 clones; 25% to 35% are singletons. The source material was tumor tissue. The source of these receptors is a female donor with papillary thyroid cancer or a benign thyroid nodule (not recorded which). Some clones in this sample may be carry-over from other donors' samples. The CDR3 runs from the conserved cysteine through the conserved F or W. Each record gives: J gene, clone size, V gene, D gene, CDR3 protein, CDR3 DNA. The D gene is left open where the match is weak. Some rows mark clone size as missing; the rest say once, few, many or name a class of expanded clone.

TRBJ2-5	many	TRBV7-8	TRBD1	CASSPVPGQQETQYF	TGTGCCAGCAGCCCCGTACCGGGACAGCAAGAGACCCAGTACTTC
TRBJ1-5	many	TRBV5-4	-	CASSNRDSNQPQHF	TGTGCCAGCAGCAACAGGGATAGCAATCAGCCCCAGCATTTT
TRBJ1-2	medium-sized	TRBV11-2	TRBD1	CASSLGGGTGTMGYTF	TGTGCCAGCAGCTTAGGTGGGGGGACAGGGACCATGGGCTACACCTTC
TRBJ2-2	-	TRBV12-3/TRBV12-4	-	CASSRLRSRELFF	TGTGCCAGCAGTCGCCTCAGGTCCCGGGAGCTGTTTTTT
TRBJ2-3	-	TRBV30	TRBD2	CAWGGLAGFRDTQYF	TGTGCCTGGGGGGGACTAGCGGGCTTTAGAGATACGCAGTATTTT
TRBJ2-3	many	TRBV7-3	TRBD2	CASSLLAGGTDTQYF	TGTGCCAGCAGCTTACTGGCGGGGGGCACAGATACGCAGTATTTT
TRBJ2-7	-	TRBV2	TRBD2	CASRPLAGGRESYEQYF	TGTGCCAGCAGGCCGCTAGCGGGGGGGCGGGAATCCTACGAGCAGTACTTC
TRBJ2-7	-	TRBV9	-	CASSPSDSYEQYF	TGTGCCAGCTCTCCTAGCGACTCCTACGAGCAGTACTTC
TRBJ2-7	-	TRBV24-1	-	CATSDTDPYEQYF	TGTGCCACCAGTGACACGGACCCCTACGAGCAGTACTTC
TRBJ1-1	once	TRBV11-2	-	CASLLTGTARNTEAFF	TGTGCCAGCTTGCTCACAGGGACTGCGAGGAACACTGAAGCTTTCTTT
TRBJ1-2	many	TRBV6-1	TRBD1	CASRYRQGNYGYTF	TGTGCCAGCAGGTACAGACAGGGGAACTATGGCTACACCTTC
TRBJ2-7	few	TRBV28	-	CASRMGNSYEQYF	TGTGCCAGCAGAATGGGGAACTCCTACGAGCAGTACTTC
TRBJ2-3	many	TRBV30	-	CAWRVALPADTQYF	TGTGCCTGGAGAGTCGCACTCCCGGCAGATACGCAGTATTTT
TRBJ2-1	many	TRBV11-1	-	CASSLARLDSPSSYNEQFF	TGTGCCAGCAGCTTAGCGCGACTAGACTCCCCGAGCTCCTACAATGAGCAGTTCTTC
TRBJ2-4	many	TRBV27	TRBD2	CASSLSSGGVNRLAKNIQYF	TGTGCCAGCAGTCTATCTAGCGGGGGGGTAAACCGACTAGCCAAAAACATTCAGTACTTC
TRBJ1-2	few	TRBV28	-	CASSPLLYGYTF	TGTGCCAGCAGTCCCCTTCTTTATGGCTACACCTTC
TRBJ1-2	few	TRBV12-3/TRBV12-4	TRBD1	CASSTGADYTF	TGTGCCAGCAGTACAGGGGCTGACTACACCTTC
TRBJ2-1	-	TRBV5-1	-	CASSLAEGPYNEQFF	TGCGCCAGCAGCTTGGCCGAGGGCCCCTACAATGAGCAGTTCTTC
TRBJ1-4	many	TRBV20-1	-	CSAPGDVGYEKLFF	TGCAGTGCTCCGGGTGACGTGGGTTACGAAAAACTGTTTTTT
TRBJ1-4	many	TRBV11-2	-	CASSAPGSEKLFF	TGTGCCAGCAGCGCGCCAGGATCCGAAAAACTGTTTTTT
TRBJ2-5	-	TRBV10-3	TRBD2	CAISATKGGTEATQYF	TGTGCCATCAGTGCCACAAAGGGAGGGACGGAGGCGACCCAGTACTTC
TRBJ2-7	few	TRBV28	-	CSSSPVERPRYEQYF	TGTTCCAGCAGCCCGGTAGAGCGGCCTCGCTACGAGCAGTACTTC
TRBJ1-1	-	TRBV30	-	CAWSVGGTTEAFF	TGTGCCTGGAGTGTGGGCGGTACCACTGAAGCTTTCTTT
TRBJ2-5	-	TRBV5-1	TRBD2	CASSLAGPGGGHQETQYF	TGCGCCAGCAGCTTGGCCGGTCCGGGAGGGGGACACCAAGAGACCCAGTACTTC
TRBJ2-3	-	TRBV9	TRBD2	CASSVDSGRTDTQYF	TGTGCCAGCAGCGTAGACAGCGGGAGGACAGATACGCAGTATTTT
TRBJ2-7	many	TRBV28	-	CASSPGPKPYEQYF	TGTGCCAGCAGCCCAGGCCCCAAACCCTACGAGCAGTACTTC
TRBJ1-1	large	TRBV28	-	CASSTPQGGMNTEAFF	TGTGCCAGCAGTACCCCACAGGGAGGGATGAACACTGAAGCTTTCTTT
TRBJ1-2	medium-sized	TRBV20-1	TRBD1	CSAREPGQGFYGYTF	TGCAGTGCTAGAGAACCGGGACAGGGTTTTTATGGCTACACCTTC
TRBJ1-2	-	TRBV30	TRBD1	CAWSKGASYGYTF	TGTGCCTGGAGTAAGGGGGCGTCGTATGGCTACACCTTC
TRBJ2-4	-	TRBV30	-	CAWSVRSQLAKNIQYF	TGTGCCTGGAGTGTACGGAGTCAGCTAGCCAAAAACATTCAGTACTTC
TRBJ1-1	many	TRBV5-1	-	CASSFGGGFMNTEAFF	TGCGCCAGCAGCTTTGGGGGCGGATTCATGAACACTGAAGCTTTCTTT
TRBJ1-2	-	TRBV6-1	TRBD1	CASSPGTGNYGYTF	TGTGCCAGCAGTCCCGGGACAGGAAACTATGGCTACACCTTC
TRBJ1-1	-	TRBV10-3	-	CAIMVRVNTEAFF	TGTGCCATCATGGTCAGGGTGAACACTGAAGCTTTCTTT
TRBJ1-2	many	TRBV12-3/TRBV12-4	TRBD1	CASSFRAGGLYGYTF	TGTGCCAGCAGTTTCAGGGCAGGGGGCCTCTATGGCTACACCTTC
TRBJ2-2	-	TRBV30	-	CAWGGRATGELFF	TGTGCCTGGGGTGGCAGGGCCACCGGGGAGCTGTTTTTT
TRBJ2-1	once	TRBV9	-	CASSAAGGNEQFF	TGTGCCAGCAGCGCTGCGGGTGGCAATGAGCAGTTCTTC
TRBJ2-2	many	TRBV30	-	CAWSLPPNTGELFF	TGTGCCTGGAGTCTACCTCCGAACACCGGGGAGCTGTTTTTT
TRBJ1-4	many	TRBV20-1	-	CSARRPGSEKLFF	TGCAGTGCTAGACGTCCAGGCTCTGAAAAACTGTTTTTT
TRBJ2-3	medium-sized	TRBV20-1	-	CSASPSGDTQYF	TGCAGTGCTAGCCCAAGCGGAGATACGCAGTATTTT
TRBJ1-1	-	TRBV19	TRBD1	CASSIDGTGGWNTEAFF	TGTGCCAGTAGTATAGACGGGACAGGGGGATGGAACACTGAAGCTTTCTTT
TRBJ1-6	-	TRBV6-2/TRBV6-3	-	CASQRGDDSPLHF	TGTGCCAGCCAGAGGGGCGATGATTCACCCCTCCACTTT
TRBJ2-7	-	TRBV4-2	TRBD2	CASSLHRPRGAGTSLYEQYF	TGTGCCAGCAGCCTCCACCGGCCCCGTGGGGCCGGGACTAGCCTTTACGAGCAGTACTTC
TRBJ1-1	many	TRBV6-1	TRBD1	CATTGGDRTFF	TGTGCCACCACCGGTGGGGACAGGACTTTCTTT
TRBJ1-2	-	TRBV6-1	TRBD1	CASSEDRGVGGYTF	TGTGCCAGCAGTGAAGACAGGGGGGTAGGTGGCTACACCTTC
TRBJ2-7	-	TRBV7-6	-	CASTQGPTYEQYF	TGTGCCAGTACACAGGGCCCCACCTACGAGCAGTACTTC
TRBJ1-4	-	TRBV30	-	CAWSDMGGFVEKLFF	TGTGCCTGGAGTGACATGGGAGGGTTTGTGGAAAAACTGTTTTTT
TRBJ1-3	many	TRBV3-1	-	CASSQGLTASGNTIYF	TGTGCCAGCAGCCAAGGGTTGACGGCCTCTGGAAACACCATATATTTT
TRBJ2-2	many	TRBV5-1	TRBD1	CASRLGTGGSGELFF	TGCGCCAGCAGACTAGGGACAGGGGGCTCCGGGGAGCTGTTTTTT
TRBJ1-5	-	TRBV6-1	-	CASSESGGNQPQHF	TGTGCCAGCAGTGAATCCGGGGGTAATCAGCCCCAGCATTTT
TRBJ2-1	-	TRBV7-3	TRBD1	CASSETGINNEQFF	TGTGCCAGCTCCGAGACAGGGATAAACAATGAGCAGTTCTTC
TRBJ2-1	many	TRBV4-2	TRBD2	CASSAGGTSAINEQFF	TGTGCCAGCAGCGCCGGAGGGACTAGCGCTATAAATGAGCAGTTCTTC
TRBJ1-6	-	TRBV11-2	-	CASSSQISDSPLHF	TGTGCCAGCAGCTCGCAAATCTCTGATTCACCCCTCCACTTT
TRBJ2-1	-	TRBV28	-	CASRSAVPMQFF	TGTGCCAGCAGAAGTGCCGTGCCTATGCAGTTCTTC
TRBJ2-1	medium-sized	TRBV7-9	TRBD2	CASSLALAGYNEQFF	TGTGCCAGCAGCTTAGCCCTAGCGGGGTACAATGAGCAGTTCTTC
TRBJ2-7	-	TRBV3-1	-	CASSQEGGHLTYEQYF	TGTGCCAGCAGCCAAGAGGGGGGACATCTTACCTACGAGCAGTACTTC